The 15 T cell receptor beta chains given below trace back to one sample, sequenced in a study of human T cells and chemical hapten exposure. TCRdb reprocessed the RACE reads via MiXCR and lists one record per CDR3 protein. The sample records fewer than 150,000 distinct CDR3 sequences, approximately 15% being singletons. Time point of the sample: patch test 1, 2 weeks after DPC sensitization. The treatment was: therapeutic diphenylcyclopropenone sensitization with weekly scalp DPC. The sequencing here drew on whole blood, taken in connection with sensitization to the hapten diphenylcyclopropenone (DPC). These receptor sequences come from a man between 18 and 29 years old with alopecia areata. Some clones in this sample may be carry-over from other donors' samples.

This clonotype was found a few times. CDR3 sequence (DNA): TGTGCCAGCAGCGGGGACATATCTGACTATGGCTACACCTTC. This codes for CASSGDISDYGYTF. This sequence joins TRBV9 and TRBJ1-2; tentative D call: TRBD1 (6 bases). The CDR3 has 14 residues. The germline CDR1 and CDR2 sequences are SGDLS and YYNGEE. Trimming removed 3 bases from V and 3 bases from J, with 12 bases in between.

This clonotype came up a few times. The chain links TRBV5-5 to TRBJ2-7; no definite D call. Germline lookup yields CDR1 SGHKS and CDR2 YYEKEE (reference sequence). CDR3 length: 14 amino acids. The germline V and J ends were trimmed by 3 bases and 0 bases, with 10 bases remaining between them. The CDR3 region is CASSYREFSYEQYV. Here the CDR3 DNA reads TGTGCCAGCAGCTACAGAGAATTCTCCTACGAGCAGTACGTC.

This clonotype was seen more than once but under ten times. The DNA of the CDR3 is TGTGCCAGCAGTTTACCAGGGTTCAATGGCTACACCTTC. Residues: CASSLPGFNGYTF. The rearrangement links TRBV27 to TRBJ1-2, with D maybe TRBD1 (5 bases). Trimming stripped 2 bases from V and 6 bases from J, with 10 bases between. The CDR3 runs 13 residues. Germline CDR1 is MNHEY and CDR2 is SMNVEV (reference sequence).

This clonotype was detected a few times. The DNA of the CDR3 is TGTGCCAGCAGTTTATCGGGGGTTCAGCCCCAGCATTTT. Translating it yields CASSLSGVQPQHF. The V gene is TRBV27, the J gene TRBJ1-5; possible D gene TRBD1, 5 bases. The CDR3 totals 13 residues. Germline values: CDR1 MNHEY, CDR2 SMNVEV (reference sequence). The V end lost 0 bases, the J end lost 6 bases, and 6 bases lay between the germline ends.

This clonotype occurred many times. The rearrangement uses TRBV2 and TRBJ2-7, with D possibly being TRBD2 (6 bases). Trimming took off 4 bases at V and 0 bases at J, with 13 bases between the two ends. Germline loops: CDR1 SNHLY, CDR2 FYNNEI. The CDR3 sequence is 15 residues long. Here the CDR3 reads CASSVAELSSYEQYV. The CDR3, as DNA: TGTGCCAGCAGTGTAGCGGAGTTAAGCTCCTACGAGCAGTACGTC.

V is TRBV4-3 and J is TRBJ2-1, with TRBD2 identical over 15 bases. Germline V gene data show CDR1 as LGHNA and CDR2 as YSLEER. The junction had 9 bases not matched to a gene; V was cut back by 1 base and J by 2 bases. The CDR3 consists of 20 residues. CDR3 DNA sequence: TGCGCCAGCAGCCAAGGAACGGGACTAGCGGGGGGCCTCCCCTACAATGAGCAGTTCTTC. It translates to CASSQGTGLAGGLPYNEQFF.

This clonotype appeared many times. This chain uses TRBV29-1 with TRBJ2-5; D remains ambiguous. The CDR3 runs to 10 residues. From germline, CDR1 is SQVTM and CDR2 ANQGSEA. Trimming left V 2 bases short and J 4 bases short, with 2 bases between. For the CDR3, the DNA is TGCAGCGTTGAAAGAGAGACCCAGTACTTC. Amino acid sequence: CSVERETQYF.

This clonotype was seen many times. The chain employs TRBV12-3 or TRBV12-4 and TRBJ2-7; D is undetermined. Deletions cut 3 bases from V and 2 bases from J, with 11 bases between. CDR3 size: 14 residues. In nucleotides, the CDR3 is TGTGCCAGCAGTTTGTCAGGCGATACCTACGAGCAGTACGTC. Amino acids: CASSLSGDTYEQYV.

This clonotype was seen a few times. The gene calls are TRBV9 and TRBJ1-1, with a weak D call TRBD1 (5 bases). Germline V gene data show CDR1 as SGDLS and CDR2 as YYNGEE. The V gene lost 4 bases and the J gene lost 9 bases, with 19 bases spanning the gap. The CDR3 spans 14 residues. The CDR3 DNA reads TGTGCCAGCAGCCCCCGGGACGAGGACATAAAAGCTTTCTTT. This sequence encodes CASSPRDEDIKAFF.

The genes are TRBV20-1 and TRBJ2-5; the match to TRBD2 covers 7 bases. Trimming took 3 bases from V and 0 from J; bases not matched to a gene: 7. This CDR3 has 15 amino acids. Germline CDR1 reads DFQATT; CDR2 reads SNEGSKA (reference sequence). CDR3 sequence: CSASVQRGYQETQYF. The CDR3 nucleotides read TGCAGTGCTAGTGTCCAGCGGGGATACCAAGAGACCCAGTACTTC.

This clonotype was seen more than once but under ten times. One end of the junction is discordant with germline, which a read error may explain. This chain uses TRBV11-3 with TRBJ1-1; a weak D match, TRBD1 (6 bases). CDR3 size: 13 residues. Germline values: CDR1 SGHNT, CDR2 YENEEA. The CDR3 coding sequence is TGTGCCAACAGCTTCCGAACAGGGACTGAAGCTTTCTTT. It codes for CANSFRTGTEAFF. Variable domain in full (rest from reference TRBV11-3 and TRBJ1-1): EAGVVQSPRYKIIEKKQPVAFWCNPISGHNTLYWYLQNLGQGPELLIRYENEEAVDDSQLPKDRFSAERLKGVDSTLKIQPAELGDSAVYLCANSFRTGTEAFFGQGTRLTVV.

The chain has TRBV4-3 and TRBJ1-1; D is uncertain. The length of the CDR3 is 14 residues. Deletions cut 1 base from V and 5 bases from J, with 11 bases between. From germline, CDR1 is LGHNA and CDR2 YSLEER. CDR3 region: CASSQVDGETEAFF. The CDR3 DNA sequence: TGCGCCAGCAGCCAAGTTGACGGTGAGACTGAAGCTTTCTTT.

The sample holds a few counts of this clonotype. The rearrangement links TRBV7-3 to TRBJ2-6; D call uncertain. The CDR3 runs to 14 residues. CDR1 is SGHTA and CDR2 is FQGTGA in the germline V gene. V lost 5 bases, J lost 0 bases, and 5 bases lay in between. CDR3 DNA sequence: TGTGCCAGCAGCCCAGACTCTGGGGCCAACGTCCTGACTTTC. It codes for CASSPDSGANVLTF.

The chain links TRBV12-3 or TRBV12-4 to TRBJ1-5, with 7 bases aligning to TRBD1. V dropped 6 bases and J dropped 3; count of bases not matched to a gene: 14. The CDR3 contains 17 residues. CDR3 coding DNA: TGTGCCAGCAGGAGCACAGGGGCCCGAATAGCCAATCAGCCCCAGCATTTT. As protein: CASRSTGARIANQPQHF.

This clonotype was counted a few times. This chain links TRBV20-1 with TRBJ2-7, with TRBD1 identical over 7 bases. With 5 bases clipped from V and 7 bases from J, the junction kept 11 bases outside the gene matches. The CDR3 extends over 13 amino acids. Looked up from germline, CDR1 is DFQATT and CDR2 is SNEGSKA (reference sequence). CDR3 region: CSAPQQGIGEQYF. Written as DNA, the CDR3 is TGCAGTGCTCCGCAACAGGGGATAGGGGAGCAGTACTTC.